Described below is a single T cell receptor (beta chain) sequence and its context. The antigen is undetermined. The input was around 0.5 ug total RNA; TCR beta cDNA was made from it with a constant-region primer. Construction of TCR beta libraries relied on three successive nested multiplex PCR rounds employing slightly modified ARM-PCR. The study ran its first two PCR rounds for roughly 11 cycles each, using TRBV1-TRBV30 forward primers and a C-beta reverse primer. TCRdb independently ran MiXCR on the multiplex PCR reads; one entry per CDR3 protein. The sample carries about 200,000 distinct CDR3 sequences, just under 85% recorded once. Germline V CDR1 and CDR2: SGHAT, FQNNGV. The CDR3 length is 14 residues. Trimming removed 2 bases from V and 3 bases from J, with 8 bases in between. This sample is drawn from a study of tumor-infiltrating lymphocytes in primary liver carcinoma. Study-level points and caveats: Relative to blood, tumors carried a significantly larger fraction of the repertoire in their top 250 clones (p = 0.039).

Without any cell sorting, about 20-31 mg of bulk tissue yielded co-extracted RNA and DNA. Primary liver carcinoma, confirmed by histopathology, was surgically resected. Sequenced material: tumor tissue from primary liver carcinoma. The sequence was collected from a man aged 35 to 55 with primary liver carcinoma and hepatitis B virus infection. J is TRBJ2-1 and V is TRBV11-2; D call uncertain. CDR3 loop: CASSLSWFYNEQFF. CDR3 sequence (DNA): TGTGCCAGCAGCTTATCGTGGTTCTACAATGAGCAGTTCTTC.